This record concerns one T cell receptor (beta chain) sequence. Its antigen is unknown. No qualities accompany the bases; no much larger clone lies one base away. V is pruned by 4 bases and J by 9 bases, leaving 14 bases of the junction without a gene match. Per the germline V gene, MNHNS is the CDR1 and SASEGT is the CDR2. CDR3 length: 16 amino acids, cysteine to phenylalanine. CDR3 DNA is the only sequence kept; it has 48 bases, read in frame from the first base. The immunoSEQ Assay, a bias-controlled multiplex PCR, was used to amplify TCRbeta CDR3 regions from genomic DNA. The paper's data handling went like this. The number of nucleated cells in each sample was estimated from the amplification of reference gene primers within the assay. To quantify the absolute abundance of each unique TCRbeta CDR3 rearrangement, sequence reads were collapsed and filtered. Productive Simpson clonality was computed per sample as the square root of Simpson's diversity index over productive rearrangements. TCRdb retrieved this table from immuneACCESS and kept in-frame rearrangements only. Not all clones are present; in checked studies, unresolved V genes account for under half, and no reason is known for the remainder. D and trimming were read from the DNA, whereas the V and J calls and clone size are those reported in that table. This sample gives under 200,000 clones in total; 90% of them show up just once. 0.53% of the sample comes from the top ten.

This sample was taken from a study of blood T cell repertoires in COVID-19 (dated by TCRdb to the early 2020s). For context, the study as a whole: Samples from collaborators originated in the United States, Italy and Spain and spanned both the acute and convalescent phases of COVID-19. The prospective study material was composed of cDNA or gDNA derived from T cells, B-cell-depleted T cells, or PBMCs. Subjects who had been exposed to COVID-19, were actively infected with it, or had recovered from it provided the deeply sampled blood TCRbeta repertoires that made up the dataset. The repertoires were released in a freely available public database intended as a resource for research on the immune response to SARS-CoV-2. The samples were drawn from the first 160 participants of the ongoing ImmuneRACE study and from some 1,300 subjects provided by 6 global collaborators. A de-identified subject ID, COVID-19 status, age in years and sex were almost always included in the sample metadata. Where available, HLA class I and class II types were taken from metadata supplied by the sample provider and were not determined by assay-based typing.

Each collaborating institution followed its own protocols to collect whole blood in K2EDTA tubes. Collaborator samples were shipped for TCRbeta analysis as frozen whole blood, isolated PBMCs, or DNA extracted from either sample type. What the work shows at the level of the full study, not this receptor alone: The amount of clinical and demographic metadata varied by source and participant and was provided uncurated.

Material for sequencing was peripheral blood. The receptor chain draws on TRBV6-1 and TRBJ2-1, with 8 junctional bases fitting TRBD1. This receptor was obtained from a man in his fifties with acute or convalescent COVID-19. The CDR3 sequence is CASSVGGQGRVSEQFF. The bases are TGTGCCAGCAGTGTGGGAGGACAGGGTCGGGTTAGTGAGCAGTTCTTC.